Below are 9 T cell receptor beta chains sequenced from a single sample in a study of blood T cell repertoires in COVID-19. Produced via immunoSEQ multiplex PCR; TCRdb's table is partial and in-frame only. The data show under 300,000 clones, approximately 82% seen once. The material sequenced was peripheral blood. These receptors were obtained from a woman aged 18 to 35 with acute or convalescent COVID-19.

V and J are TRBV4-3 and TRBJ1-4; D is possibly TRBD1 (5 bases). Germline V gene lookup returns CDR1 LGHNA and CDR2 YSLEER. Trimming cost V 0 bases and J 8 bases, with 7 bases left between them. The CDR3 contains 13 residues. CDR3 DNA sequence: TGCGCCAGCAGCCAAGATGGGGCGGAAAAACTGTTTTTT. It is translated as CASSQDGAEKLFF.

There are a few counts of this clone. The sample holds other DNA sequences that translate to the same CDR3. This chain links TRBV6-6 with TRBJ1-2, with 7 nucleotides matching TRBD1. V was pared by 6 bases and J by 4 bases, with 2 bases of the junction left unmatched. Germline V CDR1 and CDR2: MNHNY, SVGAGI (reference sequence). This CDR3 comprises 12 residues. This CDR3 is CASSRDSYGYTF. CDR3 bases: TGTGCCAGCAGCCGGGACAGCTATGGCTACACCTTC.

This clone appeared a few times. The gene calls are TRBV30 and TRBJ1-6; 7 nucleotides agree with TRBD1. The CDR3 is 14 amino acids. J lost 10 bases, V lost 2 bases, and 8 bases had no gene match. The germline gives CDR1 GTSNPN, CDR2 SVGIG (reference sequence). In DNA, the CDR3 is TGTGCCTGGAGTCCCGGGACAGCCGGATCACCCCTCCACTTT. This codes for CAWSPGTAGSPLHF.

The sample holds one count of this clone. The chain is built from TRBV10-2 and TRBJ2-5, with 9 bases identical to TRBD2. V gave up 6 bases and J gave up 4 bases; unmatched junction bases: 6. The CDR3 is 14 residues long. CDR1 and CDR2 (germline): WSHSY, SAAADI. The CDR3 spells CASRIAGERETQYF. DNA for the CDR3: TGCGCCAGCAGGATAGCGGGAGAAAGAGAGACCCAGTACTTC.

The V gene is TRBV5-1, the J gene TRBJ2-3; D might be TRBD1 (5 bases). V was shortened by 4 bases and J by 2 bases, with 11 bases between the two germline ends. In germline, CDR1 is SGHRS, CDR2 YFSETQ. The CDR3 is 14 amino acids. The DNA for the CDR3 is TGCGCCAGCAGCCAGGGAAGTATCACAGATACGCAGTATTTT. Residues: CASSQGSITDTQYF. The entire variable domain, with the rest obtained from reference TRBV5-1 and TRBJ2-3, is as follows: KAGVTQTPRYLIKTRGQQVTLSCSPISGHRSVSWYQQTPGQGLQFLFEYFSETQRNKGNFPGRFSGRQFSNSRSEMNVSTLELGDSALYLCASSQGSITDTQYFGPGTRLTVL.

The chain carries TRBV28 and TRBJ2-4, with 11 positions matching TRBD2. Germline CDR1 and CDR2: MDHEN and SYDVKM. The length of the CDR3 is 17 residues. With V trimmed by 1 base and J by 5 bases, 7 bases remained unmatched. The CDR3 coding sequence is TGTGCCAGCAGTTTATATGGTAGCGGGAGGGCAGAAAACATTCAGTACTTC. Amino acid sequence: CASSLYGSGRAENIQYF.

V usage is TRBV28 and J usage is TRBJ2-5; no clear D. CDR1 and CDR2 from the germline V gene are MDHEN and SYDVKM. The CDR3 contains 14 residues. The CDR3 DNA sequence: TGTGCTGTTTCGGGTTTAGATTTCCAAGAGACCCAGTACTTC. Translated, it gives CAVSGLDFQETQYF. Drawing the rest from reference TRBV28 and TRBJ2-5, the complete variable domain is DVKVTQSSRYLVKRTGEKVFLECVQDMDHENMFWYRQDPGLGLRLIYFSYDVKMKEKGDIPEGYSVSREKKERFSLILESASTNQTSMYLCAVSGLDFQETQYFGPGTRLLVL.

The CDR3 DNA reads TGTGCTAGTGGTTCGGGAGGGGACACCGGGGAGCTGTTTTTT. This gives the protein CASGSGGDTGELFF. The chain couples TRBV12-5 to TRBJ2-2; TRBD2 matches at 8 bases. Germline V CDR1 and CDR2: LGHNT, FRNRAP. The CDR3 loop spans 14 amino acids. V was pared by 4 bases and J by 3 bases, with 1 base of the junction left unmatched. Drawing the rest from reference TRBV12-5 and TRBJ2-2, the complete variable domain is DARVTQTPRHKVTEMGQEVTMRCQPILGHNTVFWYRQTMMQGLELLAYFRNRAPLDDSGMPKDRFSAEMPDATLATLKIQPSEPRDSAVYFCASGSGGDTGELFFGEGSRLTVL.

The rearrangement links TRBV25-1 to TRBJ2-6; D is possibly TRBD1 (5 bases). Germline V lookup: CDR1 MGHDK, CDR2 SYGVNS. The germline V and J ends were trimmed by 8 bases and 2 bases, with 10 bases remaining between them. The CDR3 is made up of 14 amino acids. CDR3 loop: CASGAFTGANVLTF. DNA for the CDR3: TGTGCCAGCGGGGCTTTTACTGGGGCCAACGTCCTGACTTTC.